The 29 T cell receptor beta chains reported below all come from one sample, sequenced in a study of CXCR3-negative and CXCR3-positive naive CD8 T cells. UMI-labeled 5' RACE yielded the TRB cDNA libraries. TCRdb re-called the 5' RACE reads, yielding one record per CDR3 amino acid sequence without DNA. The sample yields 45,000 to 60,000 distinct CDR3 sequences, of which the top ten take up 20%. What was sequenced was memory CD8+ T cells from blood. The receptor source for this set is a human donor in good health. Some clones in this sample may be carry-over from other donors' samples.

J is TRBJ2-7 and V is TRBV2; TCRdb calls TRBD1, which cannot be checked without DNA. CDR1 and CDR2 from the germline V gene are SNHLY and FYNNEI. This CDR3 spans 14 amino acids. This CDR3 is CASSERDRPYEQYF.

The V and J genes are TRBV4-1 and TRBJ2-3. The CDR3 spans 15 residues. Germline CDR1 reads MGHRA; CDR2 reads YSYEKL. The CDR3: CASSHEENPHDTQYF.

This chain uses TRBV29-1 with TRBJ1-1; lacking DNA, the TRBD1 call made by TCRdb goes unchecked. There are 12 residues in the CDR3. Germline CDR1 reads SQVTM; CDR2 reads ANQGSEA. The CDR3 region is CSVGQGGTEAFF.

The V gene is TRBV2, the J gene TRBJ2-7; TCRdb names TRBD1, which stays unverified in the absence of DNA. CDR1 SNHLY and CDR2 FYNNEI come from the germline V gene. The CDR3 contains 12 residues. The CDR3 region is CASSGTIYEQYF.

This rearrangement joins TRBV7-7 to TRBJ1-1; TCRdb calls TRBD1, which cannot be checked without DNA. Germline V gives CDR1 SSHAT, CDR2 FNYEAQ (reference sequence). The CDR3 is made up of 14 amino acids. The CDR3 loop reads CASSALTGGGNAFF. The complete variable domain, with remaining parts taken from reference TRBV7-7 and TRBJ1-1, reads GAGVSQSPRYKVTKRGQDVTLRCDPISSHATLYWYQQALGQGPEFLTYFNYEAQPDKSGLPSDRFSAERPEGSISTLTIQRTEQRDSAMYRCASSALTGGGNAFFGQGTRLTVV.

The gene calls are TRBV4-1 and TRBJ2-1; TCRdb calls TRBD2, which cannot be checked without DNA. The CDR3 consists of 17 residues. Germline CDR1 reads MGHRA; CDR2 reads YSYEKL. Here the CDR3 reads CASSQAGLAGYFDEQFF.

This chain links TRBV20-1 with TRBJ1-1; TCRdb picks TRBD1, but there is no DNA to check that call. The CDR3 consists of 12 residues. CDR1 DFQATT and CDR2 SNEGSKA come from the germline V gene (reference sequence). The CDR3 is CSAREGVTEAFF.

CDR3 region: CSVVNPSSYAQYF. This chain connects TRBV29-1 to TRBJ2-7. This CDR3 spans 13 amino acids. Per the germline V gene, CDR1 is SQVTM and CDR2 is ANQGSEA.

The chain links TRBV7-9 to TRBJ1-1. CDR3 size: 16 residues. CDR1 SEHNR and CDR2 FQNEAQ come from the germline V gene (reference sequence). CDR3 in amino acids: CASSFPGPETNTEAFF.

The chain recombines TRBV20-1 with TRBJ2-7; TCRdb indicates TRBD1, and absent DNA this call remains unverified. CDR1 is DFQATT, CDR2 SNEGSKA, per germline (reference sequence). The CDR3 contains 15 residues. The CDR3 spells CSAREGQGSAYEQYF.

The chain uses TRBV7-9 and TRBJ1-3; checking the TCRdb D call of TRBD1 is not possible without DNA. The CDR3 runs 16 residues. Germline assignment: CDR1 SEHNR and CDR2 FQNEAQ (reference sequence). The CDR3 here is CASSRPGGSSGNTIYF.

The chain carries TRBV29-1 and TRBJ2-3. The germline V gene has CDR1 SQVTM and CDR2 ANQGSEA. The CDR3 runs to 13 residues. CDR3 residues: CSVEDGLTDTQYF.

This rearrangement joins TRBV7-2 to TRBJ1-1. Germline-derived CDR1 and CDR2 are SGHTA and FQGNSA. CDR3 length: 15 residues. CDR3 protein: CASSLAAGSDTEAFF.

This chain connects TRBV5-1 to TRBJ2-3; TCRdb reports TRBD2, a call that lacks DNA to check it against. From germline, CDR1 is SGHRS and CDR2 YFSETQ. This CDR3 contains 17 residues. This CDR3 is CASSASVSGEFTDTQYF.

J is TRBJ2-7 and V is TRBV29-1. The CDR3 is 12 residues long. Germline values: CDR1 SQVTM, CDR2 ANQGSEA. CDR3 region: CSVEDGVYEQYF.

The rearrangement joins TRBV4-1 to TRBJ2-1; the D call of TRBD1 rests on TCRdb alone, since no DNA is present to check it. Germline lookup yields CDR1 MGHRA and CDR2 YSYEKL. CDR3 length: 13 residues. CDR3 protein: CASSQELAPEKFF.

This chain joins TRBV7-6 and TRBJ2-3; TCRdb gives TRBD1 as the D gene, but with no DNA this cannot be confirmed. The germline gives CDR1 SGHVS, CDR2 FNYEAQ. The CDR3 consists of 16 residues. The CDR3 loop reads CASSSSGGGGTDTQYF.

V is TRBV15 and J is TRBJ2-1. The CDR3 is made up of 13 amino acids. CDR1 is LNHNV and CDR2 is YYDKDF in the germline V gene (reference sequence). CDR3 amino acids: CATRMSSYNEQFF.

The chain couples TRBV3-1 to TRBJ2-1; TCRdb selects TRBD2, and the lack of DNA leaves this call unchecked. CDR3 length: 16 residues. Looked up from germline, CDR1 is LGHDT and CDR2 is YNNKEL (reference sequence). CDR3 protein: CASSQGGDSTYNEQFF.

CDR3 amino acids: CAISEPNEGRRDYTF. The V gene is TRBV10-3, the J gene TRBJ1-2; TCRdb names TRBD1, which stays unverified in the absence of DNA. Germline values: CDR1 ENHRY, CDR2 SYGVKD. This CDR3 has 15 residues.

CDR3: CSTLLGQGNYGYTF. The rearrangement links TRBV20-1 to TRBJ1-2; the D gene TCRdb calls, TRBD1, cannot be checked with no DNA. This CDR3 is built from 14 residues. The germline V gene encodes CDR1 DFQATT and CDR2 SNEGSKA (reference sequence).

V gene TRBV5-1 combines with J gene TRBJ2-2. CDR1 is SGHRS, CDR2 YFSETQ, per germline. CDR3 length: 15 amino acids. CDR3 sequence: CASSLDWENTGELFF.

This chain links TRBV6-1 with TRBJ2-1; TCRdb outputs TRBD2, but without DNA this stays unchecked. The CDR3 sequence is 14 residues long. Germline loops: CDR1 MNHNS, CDR2 SASEGT. The CDR3 here is CASSALAEYNEQFF.

The V and J genes are TRBV28 and TRBJ2-2. Germline CDR1 MDHEN, CDR2 SYDVKM. The CDR3 extends over 13 amino acids. CDR3 loop: CASSFTGTGELFF.

The gene calls are TRBV20-1 and TRBJ2-1; TCRdb calls TRBD2, which cannot be checked without DNA. From germline, CDR1 is DFQATT and CDR2 SNEGSKA (reference sequence). The CDR3 covers 14 residues. CDR3 amino acids: CSATGSSGYNEQFF.

The chain employs TRBV5-1 and TRBJ2-3; no DNA is available, so the TRBD1 call from TCRdb remains unchecked. The length of the CDR3 is 17 residues. CDR1 SGHRS and CDR2 YFSETQ come from the germline V gene. The CDR3 sequence is CASSLAGQGGYTDTQYF. The variable domain in full, completed from reference TRBV5-1 and TRBJ2-3, reads KAGVTQTPRYLIKTRGQQVTLSCSPISGHRSVSWYQQTPGQGLQFLFEYFSETQRNKGNFPGRFSGRQFSNSRSEMNVSTLELGDSALYLCASSLAGQGGYTDTQYFGPGTRLTVL.

V is TRBV7-9 and J is TRBJ2-1. This CDR3 comprises 15 residues. Germline assignment: CDR1 SEHNR and CDR2 FQNEAQ (reference sequence). The CDR3: CASSLEGDSYNEQFF. The full variable domain, completed using reference TRBV7-9 and TRBJ2-1, is DTGVSQNPRHKITKRGQNVTFRCDPISEHNRLYWYRQTLGQGPEFLTYFQNEAQLEKSRLLSDRFSAERPKGSFSTLEIQRTEQGDSAMYLCASSLEGDSYNEQFFGPGTRLTVL.

J is TRBJ2-7 and V is TRBV5-5; the TRBD1 assignment by TCRdb is unverifiable without DNA. Germline loops: CDR1 SGHKS, CDR2 YYEKEE (reference sequence). The length of the CDR3 is 15 residues. The chain's CDR3 is CASSLSPGGGYEQYF.

The CDR3 is CAWSLGILEQYF. The chain has TRBV30 and TRBJ2-7. The V gene's germline CDR1 is GTSNPN and CDR2 SVGIG (reference sequence). The CDR3 loop spans 12 amino acids. The full variable domain, with the rest looked up from reference TRBV30 and TRBJ2-7, is SQTIHQWPATLVQPVGSPLSLECTVEGTSNPNLYWYRQAAGRGLQLLFYSVGIGQISSEVPQNLSASRPQDRQFILSSKKLLLSDSGFYLCAWSLGILEQYFGPGTRLTVT.